Following are 24 T cell receptor beta chains from one sample sequenced in a study of blood T cell repertoires in COVID-19. Libraries were prepared by immunoSEQ multiplex PCR; TCRdb keeps only in-frame clonotypes and omits some of them. Seen here are some 64,000 clones, 65% to 80% observed once, and the top ten hold about a fifth. Sequenced sample: peripheral blood. The receptors come from a woman of 80 years or more with active or convalescent COVID-19.

The genes are TRBV11-3 and TRBJ1-4, with 7 positions matching TRBD1. The CDR3 is 19 amino acids. The junction had 13 bases not matched to a gene; V was cut back by 0 bases and J by 3 bases. Germline V lookup: CDR1 SGHNT, CDR2 YENEEA. The CDR3 loop is CASSLDRGQVGTANEKLFF. The DNA for the CDR3 is TGTGCCAGCAGCTTAGATCGCGGACAGGTTGGTACGGCTAATGAAAAACTGTTTTTT.

This clone has only one observation. This chain joins TRBV7-2 and TRBJ2-3; 7 positions match TRBD2. V lost 11 bases to trimming and J lost 2 bases; unmatched junction nucleotides: 10. Germline CDR1 and CDR2: SGHTA and FQGNSA. The CDR3 totals 14 residues. The CDR3 sequence is CAGRGRATTDTQYF. The CDR3 DNA is TGTGCCGGCCGAGGGAGGGCCACCACAGATACGCAGTATTTT.

By share of the sample, this clone is medium-sized. The V and J genes are TRBV28 and TRBJ1-4; 7 nucleotides agree with TRBD1. CDR1 MDHEN and CDR2 SYDVKM come from the germline V gene. Unmatched junction bases numbered 8, after V lost 3 bases and J lost 7 bases. The CDR3 contains 15 residues. The CDR3 spells CASSLVDRWSEKLFF. CDR3 nucleotide sequence: TGTGCCAGCAGTTTGGTGGACAGGTGGAGTGAAAAACTGTTTTTT.

The chain carries TRBV6-5 and TRBJ1-2, with D possibly being TRBD1 (5 bases). This CDR3 comprises 12 residues. Germline-derived CDR1 and CDR2 are MNHEY and SVGAGI. Trimming took 6 bases from V and 6 from J, leaving 11 bases between them. The CDR3: CASRDTIDGYTF. The DNA for the CDR3 is TGTGCCAGCAGGGACACGATCGATGGCTACACCTTC.

V gene TRBV11-3 combines with J gene TRBJ1-6; D perhaps matches TRBD1 (6 bases). V lost 5 bases and J 5 bases, leaving 10 bases between the germline ends. Germline CDR1 and CDR2: SGHNT and YENEEA. This CDR3 has 14 amino acids. The CDR3 region is CASSRRGNNSPLHF. The CDR3 DNA reads as TGTGCCAGCAGCCGCAGGGGCAATAATTCACCCCTCCACTTT.

This rearrangement joins TRBV2 to TRBJ1-2, with 8 bases matching TRBD1. After removal of 3 bases from V and 8 bases from J, the junction contained 11 bases not matched to a gene. There are 15 residues in the CDR3. Germline CDR1 is SNHLY and CDR2 is FYNNEI. Here the CDR3 reads CASSDRGTGLGGYTF. CDR3 in DNA: TGTGCCAGCAGTGACCGTGGGACAGGCCTGGGAGGCTACACCTTC.

The rearrangement links TRBV19 to TRBJ1-2, with 8 bases lining up with TRBD1. The V gene end was trimmed by 0 bases and the J gene end by 8 bases; junction bases not matched to a gene: 5. CDR1 is LNHDA, CDR2 SQIVND, per germline (reference sequence). There are 14 residues in the CDR3. CDR3 sequence (DNA): TGTGCCAGTAGTATAGATCTCAGGGGGCTCGGCTACACCTTC. Translating gives CASSIDLRGLGYTF.

V is TRBV5-1 and J is TRBJ2-7, with D possibly matching TRBD2 (7 bases). This CDR3 spans 21 amino acids. V lost 0 bases and J 0 bases, leaving 28 bases between the germline ends. CDR1 SGHRS and CDR2 YFSETQ come from the germline V gene. The CDR3 DNA reads as TGCGCCAGCAGCTTGGATGTCCCCCGGGGGGCTAGCGCCGTTAGCTCCTACGAGCAGTACTTC. Encoded protein: CASSLDVPRGASAVSSYEQYF.

This sequence joins TRBV30 and TRBJ1-2, with 7 bases that match TRBD1. The CDR3 spans 13 residues. After removal of 1 base from V and 4 bases from J, the junction contained 3 bases not matched to a gene. Germline V gene sequence: CDR1 GTSNPN, CDR2 SVGIG (reference sequence). This CDR3 is CAWSAQGPYGYTF. As DNA, the CDR3 is TGTGCCTGGAGTGCACAGGGGCCCTATGGCTACACCTTC.

This clone was counted once. The rearrangement links TRBV5-8 to TRBJ1-2, with D uncertain. CDR1 is SGHTS and CDR2 is YDEGEE in the germline V gene. The CDR3 length is 15 residues. Trimming shortened V by 0 bases and J by 8 bases, and 17 bases separated the two germline ends. The CDR3 is CASSLATTRPNGYTF. The CDR3 DNA follows: TGTGCCAGCAGCTTGGCCACGACTCGTCCCAACGGCTACACCTTC.

The chain carries TRBV19 and TRBJ1-2; no clear D. In germline, CDR1 is LNHDA, CDR2 SQIVND (reference sequence). The CDR3 is 14 residues long. The V and J ends lost 6 bases and 2 bases respectively, with 13 bases between them. CDR3 coding DNA: TGTGCCAGTAGGATGAGTTTCGGGAACTATGGCTACACCTTC. It translates to CASRMSFGNYGYTF.

The chain recombines TRBV29-1 with TRBJ2-3, with TRBD2 matching over 7 bases. Germline trimming cut 5 bases from V and 1 base from J; bases unmatched to any gene: 12. The length of the CDR3 is 16 residues. Germline values: CDR1 SQVTM, CDR2 ANQGSEA. The CDR3 loop is CSVRGFGGGGTDTQYF. The CDR3, as DNA: TGCAGCGTTAGAGGGTTTGGGGGGGGAGGCACAGATACGCAGTATTTT.

The rearrangement joins TRBV18 to TRBJ1-1; 11 nucleotides align to TRBD1. Unmatched junction bases numbered 9, after V lost 4 bases and J lost 2 bases. The CDR3 has 17 amino acids. Germline V gives CDR1 KGHSH, CDR2 LQKENI. As DNA, the CDR3 is TGTGCCAGCTCACTAGGACAGGGGGCCTTTGGAAACACTGAAGCTTTCTTT. Amino acids: CASSLGQGAFGNTEAFF.

J is TRBJ2-6 and V is TRBV7-9; TRBD1 is a possible D gene (5 bases). The CDR3 extends over 15 amino acids. CDR1 SEHNR and CDR2 FQNEAQ come from the germline V gene (reference sequence). CDR3 sequence: CAAASPRAGANVLTF. The CDR3 DNA reads TGTGCAGCCGCCTCCCCCAGGGCAGGGGCCAACGTCCTGACTTTC.

Only one count was recorded for this clone. V and J are TRBV18 and TRBJ2-7, with D perhaps matching TRBD2 (5 bases). CDR1 KGHSH and CDR2 LQKENI come from the germline V gene. V was clipped by 3 bases and J by 0 bases, with 12 bases between them. The CDR3 is 15 residues long. The DNA of the CDR3 is TGTGCCAGCTCACCCAGGACGGGGAGCTCCTACGAGCAGTACTTC. It translates to CASSPRTGSSYEQYF.

The chain has TRBV30 and TRBJ1-1, with 7 positions matching TRBD1. This CDR3 is 14 amino acids long. V trimming: 1 base; J trimming: 3 bases; junction bases outside the gene matches: 5. Per germline, CDR1 GTSNPN and CDR2 SVGIG (reference sequence). DNA for the CDR3: TGTGCCTGGAGTGCCGACAGGGATTACACTGAAGCTTTCTTT. Protein sequence: CAWSADRDYTEAFF.

The CDR3 region is CASSMRNTGELFF. DNA of the CDR3: TGTGCCAGTAGTATGAGGAACACCGGGGAGCTGTTTTTT. V is TRBV19 and J is TRBJ2-2; no definite D call. CDR1 is LNHDA, CDR2 SQIVND, per germline (reference sequence). The CDR3 runs 13 residues. Trimming left V 3 bases short and J 1 base short, with 3 bases between.

V and J are TRBV15 and TRBJ1-2; D gene ambiguous. Germline CDR1 and CDR2: LNHNV and YYDKDF (reference sequence). The ends were cut back, 0 bases at V and 8 bases at J, with 13 bases in the middle. The CDR3 runs 14 residues. CDR3 nucleotide sequence: TGTGCCACCAGCAGAGATCGAGTTCTGAGGGGCTACACCTTC. It yields the protein CATSRDRVLRGYTF.

The chain recombines TRBV6-4 with TRBJ2-3, with 8 positions matching TRBD2. This CDR3 is built from 16 residues. Losses at the gene ends were 5 bases for V and 2 bases for J; bases not matched to a gene: 9. Per the germline V gene, CDR1 is MRHNA and CDR2 is SNTAGT. DNA for the CDR3: TGTGCCAGCAGTCCTTACACTAGCGGACCCACAGATACGCAGTATTTT. It translates to CASSPYTSGPTDTQYF.

The table lists this clone with a few counts. V is TRBV11-2 and J is TRBJ1-1; D is perhaps TRBD1 (6 bases). Germline V gene sequence: CDR1 SGHAT, CDR2 FQNNGV. With 2 bases removed from V and 0 bases from J, the gap between germline ends came to 13 bases. CDR3 size: 16 residues. The DNA for the CDR3 is TGTGCCAGCAGCTTAAGGGTACAGGGCTTGAACACTGAAGCTTTCTTT. This sequence encodes CASSLRVQGLNTEAFF.

The V call is TRBV7-2, the J call TRBJ1-6; D not certain. With 5 bases removed from V and 2 bases from J, the gap between germline ends came to 7 bases. Germline assignment: CDR1 SGHTA and CDR2 FQGNSA. The CDR3 has 14 amino acids. This CDR3 is CASSPGAYNSPLHF. The DNA of the CDR3 is TGTGCCAGCAGCCCCGGGGCCTATAATTCACCCCTCCACTTT.

The J gene is TRBJ1-2, the V gene TRBV25-1; D may be TRBD1 (6 bases). This CDR3 spans 16 amino acids. V was trimmed by 3 bases and J by 8 bases, leaving 22 bases between them. Germline loops: CDR1 MGHDK, CDR2 SYGVNS. CDR3 nucleotide sequence: TGTGCCAGCAGTGATAGAAGGGGCGCGGGGGCTGAGGGCTACACCTTC. Translating it yields CASSDRRGAGAEGYTF.

This chain connects TRBV19 to TRBJ2-1; the D gene is possibly TRBD2 (5 bases). The V and J ends lost 3 bases and 10 bases respectively, with 22 bases between them. The CDR3 contains 16 residues. Looked up from germline, CDR1 is LNHDA and CDR2 is SQIVND (reference sequence). The CDR3: CASSIFGNYPNVEQFF. The CDR3 DNA reads as TGTGCCAGTAGTATTTTCGGGAATTATCCTAATGTGGAGCAGTTCTTC.

V is TRBV10-2 and J is TRBJ2-3; 8 bases are a match to TRBD2. This CDR3 region has 17 residues. V shed 3 bases and J 7 bases; nucleotides not matched to a gene: 15. Germline V gene lookup returns CDR1 WSHSY and CDR2 SAAADI. The DNA for the CDR3 is TGCGCCAGCAGTGATTACGGGGGGGCACCCACATTAAATACGCAGTATTTT. This sequence encodes CASSDYGGAPTLNTQYF.